Below are 32 T cell receptor beta chains sequenced from a single sample in a study of CD8 T cells in ankylosing spondylitis. TCRdb reanalysed the 5' RACE reads using MiXCR and keeps one entry per CDR3 protein. The table has 340,000 or so distinct CDR3 sequences, about 15% seen once. The sequenced sample was blood, either unsorted or a sorted T cell fraction (not recorded which). All receptors derive from a male donor with ankylosing spondylitis or in good health (not recorded which).

The chain recombines TRBV20-1 with TRBJ2-7; D ambiguous. This CDR3 contains 12 residues. Trimming pared 0 bases from V and 5 bases from J, leaving 8 bases between. Germline CDR1 reads DFQATT; CDR2 reads SNEGSKA (reference sequence). The CDR3 spells CSARDRMHEQYF. CDR3 coding DNA: TGCAGTGCTAGAGATAGGATGCACGAGCAGTACTTC.

J is TRBJ2-2 and V is TRBV2, with 8 bases fitting TRBD1. Looked up from germline, CDR1 is SNHLY and CDR2 is FYNNEI. V shed 5 bases, J shed 4 bases, and the junction held 6 bases outside the gene matches. The CDR3 runs to 15 residues. For the CDR3, the DNA is TGTGCCAGCAGTCCATCCGGGACAGGCACCGGGGAGCTGTTTTTT. Translated, it gives CASSPSGTGTGELFF.

The rearrangement links TRBV27 to TRBJ2-1, with D tentatively TRBD2 (5 bases). Germline CDR1 and CDR2: MNHEY and SMNVEV (reference sequence). The CDR3 consists of 16 residues. Between the trimmed V and J ends, which lost 4 bases and 2 bases, there was a span of 15 bases. The CDR3 coding sequence is TGTGCCAGCAGTTGGGAGCCAGCACTAACCTACAATGAGCAGTTCTTC. Encoded protein: CASSWEPALTYNEQFF.

This clonotype has a handful of counts. The chain employs TRBV2 and TRBJ1-6; 9 bases match TRBD1. Germline loops: CDR1 SNHLY, CDR2 FYNNEI. V gave up 6 bases and J gave up 11 bases; unmatched junction bases: 8. This CDR3 is 14 amino acids long. The CDR3 region has the DNA TGTGCCAGCAGACCGGGACAGGGCGGTGCACCCCTCCACTTT. It yields the protein CASRPGQGGAPLHF.

This clonotype was counted between two and nine times. J is TRBJ2-2 and V is TRBV3-1, with a possible D match to TRBD2 (6 bases). Trimming took off 4 bases at V and 7 bases at J, with 13 bases between the two ends. The CDR3 runs to 14 residues. Germline V gene sequence: CDR1 LGHDT, CDR2 YNNKEL (reference sequence). CDR3 amino acids: CASSPLEGIGELFF. The CDR3 nucleotides read TGTGCCAGCAGCCCTTTGGAGGGGATCGGGGAGCTGTTTTTT. Based on the CDR3 plus reference TRBV3-1 and TRBJ2-2, the full variable domain is DTAVSQTPKYLVTQMGNDKSIKCEQNLGHDTMYWYKQDSKKFLKIMFSYNNKELIINETVPNRFSPKSPDKAHLNLHINSLELGDSAVYFCASSPLEGIGELFFGEGSRLTVL.

This clonotype was observed a few times. The CDR3 coding sequence is TGTGCCAGCACCGACAGTTACGAGCAGTACTTC. Translated: CASTDSYEQYF. The V call is TRBV5-6, the J call TRBJ2-7; D possibly corresponds to TRBD1 (5 bases). The CDR3 spans 11 residues. Germline V gene sequence: CDR1 SGHDT, CDR2 YYEEEE. Trimming took 6 bases from V and 4 from J, leaving 8 bases between them.

This clonotype was seen only a few times. This CDR3 is CASSSREGTEAFF. DNA of the CDR3: TGTGCCAGCAGTTCCAGGGAGGGCACTGAAGCTTTCTTT. This rearrangement joins TRBV12-3 or TRBV12-4 to TRBJ1-1; tentative D call: TRBD1 (5 bases). This CDR3 has 13 residues. V lost 4 bases and J lost 4, with 10 bases in between.

The V gene is TRBV3-1, the J gene TRBJ1-1; D gene unclear. Trimming took 6 bases from V and 2 from J, leaving 10 bases between them. From germline, CDR1 is LGHDT and CDR2 YNNKEL (reference sequence). The CDR3 sequence is 13 residues long. CDR3 region: CASSYGSNTEAFF. In DNA, the CDR3 is TGTGCCAGCAGTTACGGGTCTAACACTGAAGCTTTCTTT. Variable domain in full (rest from reference TRBV3-1 and TRBJ1-1): DTAVSQTPKYLVTQMGNDKSIKCEQNLGHDTMYWYKQDSKKFLKIMFSYNNKELIINETVPNRFSPKSPDKAHLNLHINSLELGDSAVYFCASSYGSNTEAFFGQGTRLTVV.

The chain combines TRBV11-2 with TRBJ2-2; the D is unclear. Germline CDR1 SGHAT, CDR2 FQNNGV. The CDR3 consists of 12 residues. Trimming cost V 8 bases and J 4 bases, with 8 bases left between them. The CDR3 region has the DNA TGTGCCAGCGCCCTAATCACCGGGGAGCTGTTTTTT. This sequence encodes CASALITGELFF.

V usage is TRBV7-9 and J usage is TRBJ2-7; D is unclear. CDR3 size: 12 residues. In germline, CDR1 is SEHNR, CDR2 FQNEAQ (reference sequence). The ends were cut back, 8 bases at V and 1 base at J, with 9 bases in the middle. The CDR3 loop is CASVAQSYEQYF. CDR3 sequence (DNA): TGTGCCAGCGTAGCACAGTCCTACGAGCAGTACTTC.

Worth noting for this clonotype: One junction end disagrees with the germline gene, perhaps due to a read error. The rearrangement uses TRBV30 and TRBJ2-2; D is unresolved. CDR3 length equals 17 residues. From germline, CDR1 is GTSNPN and CDR2 SVGIG (reference sequence). CDR3 amino acids: CAWSVLGSLTKTGELFF. CDR3 nucleotides: TGTGCCTGGAGTGTACTGGGGTCCCTCACGAAGACCGGGGAGCTGTTTTTT.

This chain uses TRBV5-1 with TRBJ2-4; perhaps TRBD2 as D (5 bases). Germline CDR1 and CDR2: SGHRS and YFSETQ. The CDR3 is 15 residues long. V lost 0 bases and J lost 6, with 13 bases in between. The CDR3 sequence: CASSLAVGRGNIQYF. The CDR3 bases are TGCGCCAGCAGCTTGGCCGTCGGCCGGGGAAACATTCAGTACTTC.

There are many counts of this clonotype. The rearrangement joins TRBV20-1 to TRBJ2-1; TRBD2 agrees at 8 bases. V was clipped by 3 bases and J by 2 bases; unmatched bases: 3. The germline gives CDR1 DFQATT, CDR2 SNEGSKA (reference sequence). The CDR3 is made up of 14 amino acids. As DNA, the CDR3 is TGCAGTGCTAGCCTAGCGGGCGCCTACAATGAGCAGTTCTTC. Translation gives CSASLAGAYNEQFF.

This clonotype was seen a few times. The J gene is TRBJ1-2, the V gene TRBV12-5; D is perhaps TRBD1 (5 bases). CDR3 length: 14 amino acids. Germline CDR1 reads LGHNT; CDR2 reads FRNRAP. V lost 0 bases to trimming and J lost 4 bases, with 9 bases between them. The CDR3 reads CASGLVRGSYGYTF. The DNA of the CDR3 is TGTGCTAGTGGTTTGGTCCGGGGGAGCTATGGCTACACCTTC.

The rearrangement joins TRBV12-3 or TRBV12-4 to TRBJ1-1; D is perhaps TRBD1 (5 bases). Trimming shortened V by 3 bases and J by 4 bases, and 15 bases separated the two germline ends. This CDR3 comprises 15 residues. The CDR3 here is CASSFRRGGGTEAFF. In DNA form, the CDR3 reads TGTGCCAGCAGTTTTCGGAGGGGCGGGGGCACTGAAGCTTTCTTT.

This clonotype was picked up many times. The J gene is TRBJ1-2, the V gene TRBV12-3 or TRBV12-4; D is uncertain. Trimming removed 0 bases from V and 3 bases from J, with 5 bases in between. This CDR3 is built from 13 residues. This CDR3 is CASSLASDYGYTF. CDR3 DNA: TGTGCCAGCAGTTTAGCCAGTGACTATGGCTACACCTTC.

This clonotype occurred a few times. The chain employs TRBV20-1 and TRBJ2-2; TRBD2 agrees at 8 bases. Germline CDR1 DFQATT, CDR2 SNEGSKA (reference sequence). The CDR3 length is 14 residues. Trimming at V came to 5 bases and at J to 1 base, leaving 3 bases not matched to a gene. CDR3 DNA: TGCAGTGCTCTCCGGGGGGGGAACACCGGGGAGCTGTTTTTT. The encoded protein is CSALRGGNTGELFF.

This rearrangement joins TRBV6-1 to TRBJ1-4; D is uncertain. This CDR3 has 15 amino acids. Trimming took 1 base from V and 3 from J, leaving 9 bases between them. Germline CDR1 and CDR2: MNHNS and SASEGT. Here the CDR3 reads CASSEGGSANEKLFF. CDR3 coding DNA: TGTGCCAGCAGTGAAGGAGGGTCGGCTAATGAAAAACTGTTTTTT.

This clonotype was picked up many times. The gene calls are TRBV20-1 and TRBJ1-1; D is possibly TRBD1 (6 bases). The CDR3 covers 14 residues. V shed 4 bases and J shed 5 bases, with 17 bases lying between them. Germline V CDR1 and CDR2: DFQATT, SNEGSKA (reference sequence). Here the CDR3 DNA reads TGCAGTGCTATCTTGGGGGGGGGCGGAACTGAAGCTTTCTTT. Its translation is CSAILGGGGTEAFF.

The chain employs TRBV27 and TRBJ2-3, with D perhaps TRBD2 (5 bases). The V and J ends lost 2 bases and 1 base respectively, with 16 bases between them. Germline V gene data show CDR1 as MNHEY and CDR2 as SMNVEV (reference sequence). The CDR3 has 17 residues. The CDR3 sequence: CASSLKPRGPRTDTQYF. The CDR3 DNA reads TGTGCCAGCAGTTTAAAGCCCCGAGGGCCCCGCACAGATACGCAGTATTTT.

The V and J genes are TRBV20-1 and TRBJ2-2; D is uncertain. The CDR3 contains 15 residues. With 1 base removed from V and 2 bases from J, the gap between germline ends came to 11 bases. Germline V CDR1 and CDR2: DFQATT, SNEGSKA (reference sequence). The CDR3 nucleotides read TGCAGTGCTAGAGGGGTCGTAGGAAACACCGGGGAGCTGTTTTTT. This encodes CSARGVVGNTGELFF.

CDR3 nucleotides: TGTGCCAGCAGCTTAGCCGGGGTAGAAGAGACCCAGTACTTC. Residues: CASSLAGVEETQYF. The V gene is TRBV7-6, the J gene TRBJ2-5, with D possibly TRBD2 on 5 matching bases. Looked up from germline, CDR1 is SGHVS and CDR2 is FNYEAQ. The CDR3 is 14 amino acids. The V gene lost 0 bases and the J gene lost 3 bases, with 8 bases spanning the gap.

The chain has TRBV29-1 and TRBJ2-2; weak D call: TRBD2 (7 bases). Trimming shortened V by 7 bases and J by 7 bases, and 13 bases separated the two germline ends. CDR3 length: 12 amino acids. CDR1 and CDR2 (germline): SQVTM, ANQGSEA. CDR3 protein: CSGEGGGGELFF. DNA of the CDR3: TGCAGCGGGGAGGGGGGCGGCGGGGAGCTGTTTTTT.

This clonotype was observed a handful of times. The chain carries TRBV6-1 and TRBJ2-1; 11 bases fit TRBD1. CDR1 and CDR2 from the germline V gene are MNHNS and SASEGT. The CDR3 spans 16 residues. The trim removed 1 base at V and 7 bases at J, leaving 6 bases unmatched. The CDR3 is CASSEGRGQGVNEQFF. CDR3 in DNA: TGTGCCAGCAGTGAAGGTCGGGGACAGGGGGTTAATGAGCAGTTCTTC.

The V call is TRBV29-1, the J call TRBJ1-1; D gene uncertain. Trimming took 4 bases from V and 0 from J, leaving 12 bases between them. The CDR3 is 14 amino acids. Germline V lookup: CDR1 SQVTM, CDR2 ANQGSEA. CDR3 region: CSVVRAGLNTEAFF. The DNA of the CDR3 is TGCAGCGTTGTTAGGGCAGGACTGAACACTGAAGCTTTCTTT.

This clonotype showed up just a few times. This chain links TRBV15 with TRBJ2-5; D is uncertain. The germline V gene encodes CDR1 LNHNV and CDR2 YYDKDF (reference sequence). The CDR3 totals 14 residues. V lost 0 bases, J lost 5 bases, and 10 bases lay in between. This chain's CDR3 is CATSRDPKEETQYF. CDR3 DNA sequence: TGTGCCACCAGCAGAGATCCTAAAGAGGAGACCCAGTACTTC.

This clonotype was observed a handful of times. The chain couples TRBV15 to TRBJ1-1; D is undetermined. The V end was cut by 0 bases, the J end by 1 base, with 3 bases between. Germline V CDR1 and CDR2: LNHNV, YYDKDF (reference sequence). The length of the CDR3 is 13 residues. DNA of the CDR3: TGTGCCACCAGCAGAGACCCGAACACTGAAGCTTTCTTT. It specifies CATSRDPNTEAFF.

This clonotype was seen only a few times. The rearrangement uses TRBV29-1 and TRBJ2-1; 10 bases align to TRBD2. After removal of 6 bases from V and 2 bases from J, the junction contained 4 bases not matched to a gene. The CDR3 runs to 14 residues. Germline V gene lookup returns CDR1 SQVTM and CDR2 ANQGSEA. Here the CDR3 reads CSVGLAVPYNEQFF. In nucleotides, the CDR3 is TGCAGCGTCGGACTAGCGGTGCCCTACAATGAGCAGTTCTTC.

There are a few counts of this clonotype. Written as DNA, the CDR3 is TGCGCCAGCAGCCCCCAGGGAGAAAAACTGTTTTTT. Its protein is CASSPQGEKLFF. The chain combines TRBV4-1 with TRBJ1-4; maybe TRBD1 (5 bases). V was shortened by 4 bases and J by 8 bases, with 8 bases between the two germline ends. The CDR3 has 12 amino acids. Germline values: CDR1 MGHRA, CDR2 YSYEKL.

The rearrangement joins TRBV25-1 to TRBJ1-2; D is unclear. Trimming removed 3 bases from V and 4 bases from J, with 6 bases in between. This CDR3 region has 12 residues. Per germline, CDR1 MGHDK and CDR2 SYGVNS. CDR3 protein: CASSDLPYGYTF. The CDR3 DNA reads as TGTGCCAGCAGTGATCTACCCTATGGCTACACCTTC.

The chain carries TRBV30 and TRBJ2-2, with unresolved D. The V end was cut by 1 base, the J end by 8 bases, with 5 bases between. Germline-derived CDR1 and CDR2 are GTSNPN and SVGIG (reference sequence). The CDR3 length is 11 residues. The CDR3 is CAWSEWGELFF. As DNA, the CDR3 is TGTGCCTGGAGTGAGTGGGGGGAGCTGTTTTTT.

The chain carries TRBV10-3 and TRBJ1-3, with D maybe TRBD1 (6 bases). Trimming removed 10 bases from V and 1 base from J, with 14 bases in between. CDR3 length: 14 residues. Germline V gene data show CDR1 as ENHRY and CDR2 as SYGVKD. The CDR3 loop is CATSDTGSGNTIYF. The CDR3 nucleotides read TGTGCCACGTCCGACACAGGGTCTGGAAACACCATATATTTT.